The sequence of this T cell receptor beta chain was determined in a study of memory B cells and T cells in multiple sclerosis (dated by TCRdb to the late 2010s). Looking at the study overall: The study compared the TCR beta repertoires of autoproliferating peripheral T cells with those of brain lesion-infiltrating T cells in multiple sclerosis patients. TCR sequencing involved a couple of multiple sclerosis patients from whom brain lesions at autopsy or brain-infiltrating cells from biopsy were available.

A remark on this clone: Its binding antigen is unknown. Base-call qualities are not available, and no considerably larger clone is one nucleotide away.

PBMCs were obtained by Ficoll density gradient centrifugation and kept cryopreserved until use. Using the immunoSEQ Platform, TCRbeta CDR3 regions were amplified from extracted genomic DNA. Multiplex PCR, high-throughput sequencing and a vendor bioinformatics pipeline were combined in the immunoSEQ assay. For the original study's pipeline: Non-productive sequences and CDR3s shorter than 4 amino acids were excluded, and clonotype frequencies were recalculated for each sample. In immunoSEQ Analyzer 2.0, a clonotype counted as shared when the CDR3 amino acid, V gene and J gene sequences were identical. Repertoire overlap was normalized by dividing shared clonotype counts by the product of both clone-set sizes, with the result scaled by 1000 into arbitrary units. TCRdb's version of the immuneACCESS table is confined to in-frame rearrangements and falls short of the full clone set. An unresolved V gene accounts for under half of the shortfall where checked; the remainder is of unknown origin. V, J and clone size reflect that table, while D and trimming were determined from the DNA. In this sample the table shows some 7,900 clones, roughly three fifths of which occur a single time. Of the sample, approximately 33% is held by the ten largest clones.

The full study reports these points: Clone-set sizes differed between compartments, which influenced counts of shared clonotypes and required normalization.

The sample consisted of memory (CD45RO+) CD8+ T cells from blood. What the cell subset or site label conveys for this sample: CD45RO+ memory T cells sorted from peripheral blood. The sequence derives from a human donor with multiple sclerosis.

The nucleotides read TGTGCCAGCAAAAAGGGACTAGCCTCTAGCACAGATACGCAGTATTTT. This translates into CASKKGLASSTDTQYF. The sequence is built from TRBV28 and TRBJ2-3, with 9 bases in between that match TRBD2. CDR1 and CDR2 (MDHEN, SYDVKM) derive from the germline V gene. The CDR3 covers 16 residues, taking in both the cysteine and the phenylalanine. Only the CDR3 DNA stays, 48 bases, in frame from base 1. Unmatched junction bases come to 8, with V trimmed by 7 bases and J by 0 bases.